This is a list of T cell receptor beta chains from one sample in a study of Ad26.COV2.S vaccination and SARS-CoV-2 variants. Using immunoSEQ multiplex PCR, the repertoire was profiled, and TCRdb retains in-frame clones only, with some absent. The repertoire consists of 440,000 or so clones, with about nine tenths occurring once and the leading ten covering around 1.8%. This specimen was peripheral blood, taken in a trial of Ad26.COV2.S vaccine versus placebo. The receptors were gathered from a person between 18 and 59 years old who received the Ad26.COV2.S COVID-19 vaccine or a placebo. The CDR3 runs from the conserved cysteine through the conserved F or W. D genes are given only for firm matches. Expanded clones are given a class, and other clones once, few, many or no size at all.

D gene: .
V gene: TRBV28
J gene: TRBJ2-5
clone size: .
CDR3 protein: CASSLRGGASETQYF
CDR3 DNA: TGTGCCAGCAGTTTAAGAGGGGGGGCTTCAGAGACCCAGTACTTC

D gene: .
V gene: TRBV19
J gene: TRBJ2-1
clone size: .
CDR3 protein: CASSIGSVNEQFF
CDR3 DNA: TGTGCCAGTAGTATAGGTAGCGTGAATGAGCAGTTCTTC

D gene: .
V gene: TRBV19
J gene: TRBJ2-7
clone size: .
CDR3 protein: CASSPGPSSYEQYF
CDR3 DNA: TGTGCCAGTAGTCCTGGACCATCCTCCTACGAGCAGTACTTC

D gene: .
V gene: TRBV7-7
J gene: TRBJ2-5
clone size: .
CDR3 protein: CASSPRGDTYQETQYF
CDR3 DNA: TGTGCTAGCAGCCCGAGGGGTGATACGTACCAAGAGACCCAGTACTTC

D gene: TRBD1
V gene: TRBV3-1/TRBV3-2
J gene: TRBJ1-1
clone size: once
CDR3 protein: CASSHRGHHTEAFF
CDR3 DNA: TGTGCCAGCAGCCACAGGGGGCATCACACTGAAGCTTTCTTT

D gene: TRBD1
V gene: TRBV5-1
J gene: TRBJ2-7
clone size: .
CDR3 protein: CASSPILSQGVLYEQYF
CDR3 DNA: TGCGCCAGCAGCCCCATTTTGAGCCAGGGGGTGTTGTACGAGCAGTACTTC

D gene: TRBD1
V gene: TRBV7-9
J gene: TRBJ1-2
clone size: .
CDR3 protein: CASSLEGQGRGYTF
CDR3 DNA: TGTGCCAGCAGCTTAGAGGGACAGGGGAGGGGCTACACCTTC

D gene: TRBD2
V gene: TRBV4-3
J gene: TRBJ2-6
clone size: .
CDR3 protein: CASSLFYSGDFSGANVLTF
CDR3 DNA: TGCGCCAGCAGCCTGTTCTATAGCGGGGACTTCTCTGGGGCCAACGTCCTGACTTTC

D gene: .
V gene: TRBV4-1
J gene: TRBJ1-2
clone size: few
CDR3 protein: CASSHISGGYTF
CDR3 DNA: TGCGCCAGCAGCCACATAAGTGGTGGCTACACCTTC

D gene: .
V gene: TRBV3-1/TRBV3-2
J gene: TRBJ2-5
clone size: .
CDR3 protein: CASPEGGLQETQYF
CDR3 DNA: TGTGCCAGCCCCGAAGGCGGGTTACAAGAGACCCAGTACTTC

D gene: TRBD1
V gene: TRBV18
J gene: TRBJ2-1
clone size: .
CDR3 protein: CASSPKGQGFNEQFF
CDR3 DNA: TGTGCCAGCTCACCAAAAGGACAGGGGTTTAATGAGCAGTTCTTC

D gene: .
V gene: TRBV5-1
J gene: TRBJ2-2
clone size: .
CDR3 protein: CASSFPWGSTGELFF
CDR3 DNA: TGCGCCAGCAGCTTTCCTTGGGGAAGCACCGGGGAGCTGTTTTTT

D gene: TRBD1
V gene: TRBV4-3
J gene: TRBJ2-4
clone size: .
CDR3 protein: CASSQDRGLGNIQYF
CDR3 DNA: TGCGCCAGCAGCCAAGATAGGGGGCTGGGGAACATTCAGTACTTC

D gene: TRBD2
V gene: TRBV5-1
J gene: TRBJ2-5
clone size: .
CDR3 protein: CASSLATRAGGPRETQYF
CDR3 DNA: TGCGCCAGCAGCTTGGCCACAAGGGCGGGGGGGCCGAGGGAGACCCAGTACTTC

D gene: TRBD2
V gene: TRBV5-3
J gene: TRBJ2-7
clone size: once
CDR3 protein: CARSLLGSWGTIYEQYF
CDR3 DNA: TGTGCCAGAAGCTTGTTAGGATCGTGGGGGACTATCTACGAGCAGTACTTC

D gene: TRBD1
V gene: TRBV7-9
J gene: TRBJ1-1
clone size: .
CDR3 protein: CASSLPQGADEAFF
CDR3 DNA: TGTGCCAGCAGCCTACCCCAGGGGGCGGATGAAGCTTTCTTT

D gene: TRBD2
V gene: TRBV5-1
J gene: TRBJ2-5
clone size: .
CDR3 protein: CASSLVAGGSETQYF
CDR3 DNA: TGCGCCAGCAGCTTAGTAGCGGGGGGAAGTGAGACCCAGTACTTC

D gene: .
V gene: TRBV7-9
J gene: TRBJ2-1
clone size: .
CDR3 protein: CASRTSGGNEQFF
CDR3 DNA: TGTGCCAGCAGGACTAGTGGCGGCAATGAGCAGTTCTTC

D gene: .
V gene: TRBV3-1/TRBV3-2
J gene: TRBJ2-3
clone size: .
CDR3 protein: CASSQQMWGAASTDTQYF
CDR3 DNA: TGTGCCAGCAGCCAACAAATGTGGGGGGCCGCGAGCACAGATACGCAGTATTTT

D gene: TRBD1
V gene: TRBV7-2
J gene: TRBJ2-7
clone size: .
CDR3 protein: CASSQDRGYHEQYF
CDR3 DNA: TGTGCCAGCAGCCAGGACAGGGGGTACCACGAGCAGTACTTC

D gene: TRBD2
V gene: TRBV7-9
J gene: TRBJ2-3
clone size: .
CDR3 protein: CASSLGGLAGFTDTQYF
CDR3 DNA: TGTGCCAGCAGCTTAGGCGGACTAGCGGGGTTTACAGATACGCAGTATTTT

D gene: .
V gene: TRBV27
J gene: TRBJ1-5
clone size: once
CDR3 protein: CASSLDSNQPQHF
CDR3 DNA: TGTGCCAGCAGTTTGGATAGTAATCAGCCCCAGCATTTT

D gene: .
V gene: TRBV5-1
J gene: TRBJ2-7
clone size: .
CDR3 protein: CASSLQQGSYEQYF
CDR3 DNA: TGCGCCAGCAGCTTGCAACAGGGTTCCTACGAGCAGTACTTC

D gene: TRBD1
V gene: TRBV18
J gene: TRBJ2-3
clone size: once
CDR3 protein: CASSGQDQTDTQYF
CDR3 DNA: TGTGCCAGTTCTGGACAGGATCAAACAGATACGCAGTATTTT

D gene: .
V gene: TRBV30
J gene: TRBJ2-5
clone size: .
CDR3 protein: CAFRGGLGETQYF
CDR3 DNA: TGTGCCTTCAGGGGGGGTCTCGGGGAGACCCAGTACTTC

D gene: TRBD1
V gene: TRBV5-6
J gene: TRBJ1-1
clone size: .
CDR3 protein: CASSLTGGAGITEAFF
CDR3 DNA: TGTGCCAGCAGTTTAACAGGGGGCGCCGGGATCACTGAAGCTTTCTTT

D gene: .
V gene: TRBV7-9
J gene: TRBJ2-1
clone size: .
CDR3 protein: CASSLGTATYNEQFF
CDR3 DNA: TGTGCCAGCAGCCTAGGGACCGCTACCTACAATGAGCAGTTCTTC

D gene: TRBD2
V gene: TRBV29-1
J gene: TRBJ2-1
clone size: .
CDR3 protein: CSVEAGGGNEQFF
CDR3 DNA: TGCAGCGTTGAGGCTGGCGGGGGAAATGAGCAGTTCTTC

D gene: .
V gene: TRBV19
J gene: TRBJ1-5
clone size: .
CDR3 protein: CASSWESNQPQHF
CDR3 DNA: TGTGCCAGTTCTTGGGAGAGCAATCAGCCCCAGCATTTT

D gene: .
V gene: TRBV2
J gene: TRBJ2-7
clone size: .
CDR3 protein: CASSEISGNPHREQYF
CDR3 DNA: TGTGCCAGCAGTGAAATTTCCGGTAACCCCCACCGGGAGCAGTACTTC

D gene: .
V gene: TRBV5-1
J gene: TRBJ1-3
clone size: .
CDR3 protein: CASRLDSTVNTIYF
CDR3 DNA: TGCGCCAGCAGGCTGGACAGCACAGTAAACACCATATATTTT

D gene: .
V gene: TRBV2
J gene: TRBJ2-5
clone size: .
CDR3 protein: CASSEGRGGETQYF
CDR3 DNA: TGTGCCAGCAGTGAAGGGAGGGGGGGCGAGACCCAGTACTTC

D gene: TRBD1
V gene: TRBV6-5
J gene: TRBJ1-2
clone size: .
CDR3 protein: CASSMRQGAAYGYTF
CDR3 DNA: TGTGCCAGCAGTATGCGACAGGGGGCGGCCTATGGCTACACCTTC

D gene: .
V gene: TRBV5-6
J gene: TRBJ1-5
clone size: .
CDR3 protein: CASSTGGGNQPQHF
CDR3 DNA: TGTGCCAGCAGCACCGGCGGCGGAAATCAGCCCCAGCATTTT

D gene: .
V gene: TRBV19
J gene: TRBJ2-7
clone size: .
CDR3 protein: CASSSTGRLPYEQYF
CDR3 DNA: TGTGCCAGTAGCTCGACAGGGAGGTTACCCTACGAGCAGTACTTC

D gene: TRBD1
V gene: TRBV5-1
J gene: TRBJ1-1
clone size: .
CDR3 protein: CASTWDRWTEAFF
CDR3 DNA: TGCGCCAGCACCTGGGACAGATGGACTGAAGCTTTCTTT

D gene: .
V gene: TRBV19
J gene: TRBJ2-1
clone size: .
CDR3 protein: CAAGWGYNEQFF
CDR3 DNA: TGTGCCGCCGGTTGGGGGTACAATGAGCAGTTCTTC

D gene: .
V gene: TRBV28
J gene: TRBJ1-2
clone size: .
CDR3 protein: CASSFRGGDYGYTF
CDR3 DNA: TGTGCCAGCAGTTTTCGGGGGGGCGACTATGGCTACACCTTC

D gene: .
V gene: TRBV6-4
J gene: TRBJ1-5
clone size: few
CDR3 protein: CASRGYRCNQPQHF
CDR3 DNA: TGTGCCAGCAGGGGCTACCGTTGCAATCAGCCCCAGCATTTT

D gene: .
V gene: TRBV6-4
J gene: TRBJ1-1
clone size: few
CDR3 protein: CASSDSEGTEAFF
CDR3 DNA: TGTGCCAGCAGTGACTCCGAGGGGACTGAAGCTTTCTTT

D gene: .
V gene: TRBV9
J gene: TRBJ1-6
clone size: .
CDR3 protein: CASSVVSESSPLHF
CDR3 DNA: TGTGCCAGCAGCGTAGTTTCAGAAAGCTCGCCCCTCCACTTT

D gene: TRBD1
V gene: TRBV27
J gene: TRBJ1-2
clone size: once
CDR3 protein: CASSSGAGGFFDYGYTF
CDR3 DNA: TGTGCCAGCAGTTCCGGCGCAGGGGGCTTTTTTGACTATGGCTACACCTTC

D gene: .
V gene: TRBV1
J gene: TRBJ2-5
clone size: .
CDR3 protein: CTSSQLAGAEETQYF
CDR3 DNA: TGCACCAGCAGCCAACTAGCGGGGGCCGAGGAGACCCAGTACTTC

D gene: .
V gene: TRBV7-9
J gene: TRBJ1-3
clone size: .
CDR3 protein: CASSTTDSAGNTIYF
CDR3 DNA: TGTGCCAGCAGCACCACCGACAGCGCTGGAAACACCATATATTTT

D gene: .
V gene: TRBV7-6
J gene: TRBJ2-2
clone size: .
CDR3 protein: CASSSPGRSTGELFF
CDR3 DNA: TGTGCCAGCAGCTCACCGGGCCGCAGCACCGGGGAGCTGTTTTTT

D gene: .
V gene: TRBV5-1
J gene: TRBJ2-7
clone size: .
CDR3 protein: CASSLGSGFEQYF
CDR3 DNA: TGCGCCAGCAGCTTGGGTTCCGGCTTCGAGCAGTACTTC

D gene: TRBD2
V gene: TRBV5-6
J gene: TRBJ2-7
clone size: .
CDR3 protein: CASRPGLNYEQYF
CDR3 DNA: TGTGCCAGCAGGCCGGGACTAAATTACGAGCAGTACTTC

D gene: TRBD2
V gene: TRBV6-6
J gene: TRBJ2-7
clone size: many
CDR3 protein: CASSYWQRGPTYEQYF
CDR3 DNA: TGTGCCAGCAGTTACTGGCAGCGGGGGCCCACCTACGAGCAGTACTTC

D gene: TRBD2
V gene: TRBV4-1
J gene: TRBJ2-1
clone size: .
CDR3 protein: CASSQLLAGGRSYNEQFF
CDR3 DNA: TGCGCCAGCAGCCAACTACTAGCGGGGGGCCGATCCTACAATGAGCAGTTCTTC

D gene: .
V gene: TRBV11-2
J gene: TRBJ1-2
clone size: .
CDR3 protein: CASSSSLFSGYYGYTF
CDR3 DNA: TGTGCCAGCAGCTCTTCATTATTTTCAGGGTACTATGGCTACACCTTC

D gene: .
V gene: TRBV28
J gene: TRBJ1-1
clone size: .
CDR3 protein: CASSFGGKVNTEAFF
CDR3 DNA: TGTGCCAGCAGTTTTGGGGGTAAAGTGAACACTGAAGCTTTCTTT

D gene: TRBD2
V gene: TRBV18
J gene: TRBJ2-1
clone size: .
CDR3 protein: CASSPQPPGGGGALNEQFF
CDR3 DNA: TGTGCCAGCTCACCACAACCCCCTGGAGGCGGGGGGGCCCTCAATGAGCAGTTCTTC

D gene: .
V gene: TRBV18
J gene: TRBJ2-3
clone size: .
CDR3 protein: CASSADTQYF
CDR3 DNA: TGTGCCAGCTCCGCAGATACGCAGTATTTT

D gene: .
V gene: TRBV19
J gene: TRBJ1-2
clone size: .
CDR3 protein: CASSIEGLSGYTF
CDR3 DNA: TGTGCCAGTAGTATTGAAGGCCTATCTGGCTACACCTTC